One sample yielded the 15 T cell receptor beta chains listed below, sequenced in a study of sequential checkpoint blockade in melanoma (dated by TCRdb to about 2019). In the paper's terms, the treatment or condition label means: randomized to nivolumab then ipilimumab (arm A) or the reverse (arm B). The library came from the immunoSEQ multiplex PCR assay. TCRdb re-hosts the immuneACCESS table, in-frame sequences only. Its copies lack some clones; in the studies checked, an unresolved V gene accounts for under half of them, and the cause for the rest is not known. This sample lists 3,600 or so clones; roughly 63% were detected once. The ten largest clonotypes hold 20% to 25% of the sample. The sample consisted of CD8+ T cells sorted from blood (inferred from file names), taken from a patient given nivolumab and ipilimumab in sequence. These receptors came from a human donor with melanoma.

The chain carries TRBV7-2 and TRBJ2-7, with D tentatively TRBD1 (6 bases). The CDR3 has 14 amino acids. Germline V gene sequence: CDR1 SGHTA, CDR2 FQGNSA. V gave up 5 bases and J gave up 7 bases, with 18 bases separating them. The CDR3 loop reads CASSSPTQGEEQYF. The CDR3 nucleotides read TGTGCCAGCAGCAGTCCTACACAGGGAGAGGAGCAGTACTTC.

The chain combines TRBV7-9 with TRBJ1-1; D not certain. Trimming left V 1 base short and J 1 base short, with 7 bases between. This CDR3 region has 14 residues. Germline loops: CDR1 SEHNR, CDR2 FQNEAQ (reference sequence). CDR3 nucleotides: TGTGCCAGCAGCTTAGTTCTGGCGAACACTGAAGCTTTCTTT. This gives the protein CASSLVLANTEAFF.

This clone was observed a handful of times. The rearrangement links TRBV6-1 to TRBJ1-2; D may be TRBD1 (5 bases). Germline V lookup: CDR1 MNHNS, CDR2 SASEGT. The CDR3 consists of 11 residues. V shed 4 bases and J shed 7 bases, with 7 bases lying between them. The CDR3 loop reads CASSATVGYTF. The CDR3 DNA reads as TGTGCCAGCAGTGCGACAGTTGGCTACACCTTC.

In this sample, this clone turned up once. The chain joins TRBV5-6 to TRBJ1-5; 7 positions agree with TRBD1. The CDR3 loop spans 17 amino acids. Unmatched junction bases numbered 15, after V lost 4 bases and J lost 5 bases. Germline V gene lookup returns CDR1 SGHDT and CDR2 YYEEEE. CDR3 residues: CASSPDTGARIHQPQHF. The DNA of the CDR3 is TGTGCCAGCAGCCCGGACACAGGGGCGAGGATCCATCAGCCCCAGCATTTT.

This chain connects TRBV11-2 to TRBJ1-5; D is ambiguous. The germline V gene has CDR1 SGHAT and CDR2 FQNNGV. The length of the CDR3 is 16 residues. The V end lost 3 bases, the J end lost 5 bases, and 17 bases lay between the germline ends. CDR3 sequence reads: CASSLVVGPGYQPQHF. The CDR3 region has the DNA TGTGCCAGCAGCTTGGTAGTGGGTCCAGGATATCAGCCCCAGCATTTT.

CDR3 residues: CASSPTSGSYEQYF. The DNA of the CDR3 is TGTGCCAGCAGCCCGACTAGCGGGAGTTACGAGCAGTACTTC. The chain combines TRBV7-3 with TRBJ2-7; 12 nucleotides align to TRBD2. The CDR3 has 14 residues. With V trimmed by 5 bases and J by 4 bases, 3 bases remained unmatched. CDR1 is SGHTA, CDR2 FQGTGA, per germline. The full variable domain, rest sourced from reference TRBV7-3 and TRBJ2-7, is GAGVSQTPSNKVTEKGKYVELRCDPISGHTALYWYRQSLGQGPEFLIYFQGTGAADDSGLPNDRFFAVRPEGSVSTLKIQRTERGDSAVYLCASSPTSGSYEQYFGPGTRLTVT.

V and J are TRBV6-1 and TRBJ2-7; TRBD2 matches 7 bases. Germline assignment: CDR1 MNHNS and CDR2 SASEGT. The trim removed 2 bases at V and 2 bases at J, leaving 15 bases unmatched. This CDR3 contains 18 residues. CDR3 sequence: CASSERFGQGRAPYEQYF. In nucleotides, the CDR3 is TGTGCCAGCAGTGAAAGGTTCGGACAAGGGAGGGCCCCCTACGAGCAGTACTTC.

The J gene is TRBJ2-7, the V gene TRBV7-9; 7 bases agree with TRBD1. The length of the CDR3 is 16 residues. The germline V gene encodes CDR1 SEHNR and CDR2 FQNEAQ (reference sequence). Trimming removed 4 bases from V and 4 bases from J; junction bases left unmatched: 13. The chain's CDR3 is CASSSRGDRVGYEQYF. CDR3 coding DNA: TGTGCCAGCAGCTCAAGGGGAGACAGGGTCGGTTACGAGCAGTACTTC.

This clone was detected only a few times. The J gene is TRBJ2-2, the V gene TRBV27, with TRBD1 identical over 10 bases. The CDR3 has 17 amino acids. V was pared by 2 bases and J by 2 bases, with 5 bases of the junction left unmatched. CDR1 MNHEY and CDR2 SMNVEV come from the germline V gene (reference sequence). The CDR3 spells CASSLDGTGENTGELFF. The CDR3 nucleotides read TGTGCCAGCAGTTTAGACGGGACAGGGGAAAACACCGGGGAGCTGTTTTTT.

V and J are TRBV10-1 and TRBJ2-7, with 9 bases identical to TRBD1. Germline V gene data show CDR1 as WNHNN and CDR2 as SYGVQD (reference sequence). V was pared by 2 bases and J by 0 bases, with 2 bases of the junction left unmatched. The CDR3 length is 15 residues. Written as DNA, the CDR3 is TGCGCCAGCAGTGAGGGACAGGGGATCTCCTACGAGCAGTACTTC. Encoded protein: CASSEGQGISYEQYF.

The V and J genes are TRBV15 and TRBJ1-2; D call uncertain. Germline V gene sequence: CDR1 LNHNV, CDR2 YYDKDF (reference sequence). This CDR3 is 17 amino acids long. V was clipped by 0 bases and J by 5 bases, with 19 bases between them. DNA for the CDR3: TGTGCCACCAGCAGAGATCTCCCGGTCGAGTCAAAATATGGCTACACCTTC. It specifies CATSRDLPVESKYGYTF.

DNA for the CDR3: TGTGCCAGCAGCGTAGGGGGAGACTCCTACGAGCAGTACTTC. It codes for CASSVGGDSYEQYF. This chain uses TRBV9 with TRBJ2-7; weak D call: TRBD2 (5 bases). Trimming removed 0 bases at V and 0 bases at J, with 7 bases between. Per the germline V gene, CDR1 is SGDLS and CDR2 is YYNGEE. The CDR3 covers 14 residues.

This clone was seen only a few times. J is TRBJ2-7 and V is TRBV23-1; 7 bases are shared with TRBD2. TRBV23-1 is an ORF, and what it does is uncertain. The J segment lost 4 bases and the V segment lost 3 bases, leaving 3 bases of the junction unmatched. CDR3 size: 13 residues. The CDR3 sequence: CASSHAGAYEQYF. In nucleotides, the CDR3 is TGCGCCAGCAGTCATGCGGGAGCTTACGAGCAGTACTTC.

The genes are TRBV9 and TRBJ2-2, with D hard to call. This CDR3 contains 13 residues. Trimming stripped 3 bases from V and 4 bases from J, with 7 bases between. Germline V lookup: CDR1 SGDLS, CDR2 YYNGEE. The CDR3 DNA reads as TGTGCCAGCAGCGATCCGAGCACCGGGGAGCTGTTTTTT. Amino acid sequence: CASSDPSTGELFF.

By share, this clone counts as medium-sized. The chain combines TRBV4-1 with TRBJ2-7; 9 bases are a match to TRBD1. V shed 0 bases, J shed 4 bases, and the junction held 1 base outside the gene matches. The CDR3 runs 14 residues. CDR1 and CDR2 from the germline V gene are MGHRA and YSYEKL. The CDR3 region is CASSQEGQGYEQYF. DNA for the CDR3: TGCGCCAGCAGCCAAGAGGGACAGGGTTACGAGCAGTACTTC.